What follows describes a single T cell receptor (beta chain). Assay: immunoSEQ multiplex PCR; the TCRdb copy retains only in-frame clones and omits some. The sample has about 2,100,000 clones, approximately 94% seen once. This sample was included in a study of shared clonotypes between healthy human individuals. The V segment lost 5 bases and the J segment 4 bases; nucleotides outside the gene matches: 6. Germline-derived CDR1 and CDR2 are MDHEN and SYDVKM. The CDR3 consists of 14 residues. Only CD45RO-negative cells positively selected for CCR7 counted as naive CD8 cells, so terminally differentiated effector memory CD45RA+ cells were excluded. Donors included only healthy HIV-negative adults lacking recent acute infections or vaccinations.

Sequencing was carried out using naive CD8+ T cells from PBMCs. The rearrangement uses TRBV28 and TRBJ2-7, with 9 bases identical to TRBD1. This TCR derives from a man aged 18 to 30 in good health. Some clones in this sample may be carry-over from other donors' samples. The DNA of the CDR3 is TGTGCCAGCAGTACCGCGGACAGGGGTTACGAGCAGTACTTC. This sequence encodes CASSTADRGYEQYF.